This entry lists 10 T cell receptor beta chains sequenced from one sample in a study of liver allograft versus peripheral blood T cells. Whole-study context: Comparisons were made between T cell receptor repertoires found in transplanted livers and those circulating in recipients' peripheral blood.

In TCRdb, the reads were re-called with MiXCR into one record per CDR3 protein. The sample includes 6,500 to 9,500 distinct CDR3 sequences, roughly 18% seen only once; the top ten take 3.5% to 4.5%. The receptors here all came from a human patient who had a liver transplant. T cells may partly derive from the graft donor.

As for this clonotype: A single base separates this from a much larger clone, so it may be a read error. The rearrangement joins TRBV7-2 to TRBJ1-1; D perhaps matches TRBD1 (5 bases). CDR1 and CDR2 (germline): SGHTA, FQGNSA. The CDR3 runs 16 residues. Trimming removed 4 bases from V and 5 bases from J, with 20 bases in between. As DNA, the CDR3 is TGTGCCAGCAGCTCCCGGACAAGGGGCGCAGGAACTGAAGCTTTCTTT. It encodes CASSSRTRGAGTEAFF.

By share of the sample, this clonotype is medium-sized. The V and J genes are TRBV18 and TRBJ1-2; D remains unclear. CDR1 and CDR2 (germline): KGHSH, LQKENI. V was cut by 1 base and J by 5 bases, with 8 bases left in between. This CDR3 is built from 13 residues. CDR3 sequence (DNA): TGTGCCAGCTCACCACGGGGATTTTATGGCTACACCTTC. It encodes CASSPRGFYGYTF.

This clonotype is medium-sized. The CDR3 sequence: CASSLQGGGSPLHF. CDR3 DNA: TGTGCCAGTAGTCTCCAGGGAGGGGGTTCACCCCTCCACTTT. The chain couples TRBV19 to TRBJ1-6; D is possibly TRBD1 (6 bases). Germline lookup yields CDR1 LNHDA and CDR2 SQIVND (reference sequence). This CDR3 has 14 residues. Trimming shortened V by 5 bases and J by 9 bases, and 14 bases separated the two germline ends.

This clonotype turned up a few times. J is TRBJ1-6 and V is TRBV7-9; D not resolved. Deletions cut 1 base from V and 0 bases from J, with 7 bases between. Germline V gene lookup returns CDR1 SEHNR and CDR2 FQNEAQ (reference sequence). The CDR3 has 16 residues. The CDR3 spells CASSLDLSSYNSPLHF. CDR3 DNA sequence: TGTGCCAGCAGCTTAGACCTGAGCTCCTATAATTCACCCCTCCACTTT.

This clonotype has more than one count but fewer than ten. This chain links TRBV12-3 or TRBV12-4 with TRBJ1-2; perhaps TRBD1 as D (5 bases). This CDR3 has 14 amino acids. V shed 6 bases and J shed 4 bases, with 15 bases lying between them. The CDR3 DNA follows: TGTGCCAGCAGCCCGAGCGACAGCCCCTATGGCTACACCTTC. This translates into CASSPSDSPYGYTF.

A few counts support this clonotype. The J gene is TRBJ1-5, the V gene TRBV6-5, with D possibly being TRBD1 (5 bases). V was cut by 4 bases and J by 1 base, with 14 bases left in between. This CDR3 spans 16 amino acids. Germline loops: CDR1 MNHEY, CDR2 SVGAGI. For the CDR3, the DNA is TGTGCCAGCAGTTTTGCCGGGGCTAGGAGCAATCAGCCCCAGCATTTT. Translated, it gives CASSFAGARSNQPQHF.

In its sample, this clonotype ranks as medium-sized. The V call is TRBV6-5, the J call TRBJ2-1, with 10 nucleotides matching TRBD2. V dropped 5 bases and J dropped 4; count of bases not matched to a gene: 17. Germline V gene sequence: CDR1 MNHEY, CDR2 SVGAGI. The CDR3 contains 19 residues. Here the CDR3 DNA reads TGTGCCAGCAGTCCGACAGGGATCGCTAGCGGGAGCGAATACAATGAGCAGTTCTTC. Protein: CASSPTGIASGSEYNEQFF.

The genes are TRBV6-5 and TRBJ1-5, with TRBD1 matching 9 bases. The CDR3 loop spans 15 amino acids. The V segment lost 6 bases and the J segment 7 bases; nucleotides outside the gene matches: 10. Germline V gene sequence: CDR1 MNHEY, CDR2 SVGAGI. The CDR3 sequence: CASSRPGQGGQPQHF. CDR3 nucleotides: TGTGCCAGCAGCAGACCGGGACAGGGTGGACAGCCCCAGCATTTT.

A few counts support this clonotype. The CDR3 nucleotides are TGTGCCAGCACCCCGGGACTAGCGGGAGTATTAGAGACCCAGTACTTC. This codes for CASTPGLAGVLETQYF. This rearrangement joins TRBV12-3 or TRBV12-4 to TRBJ2-5; 14 positions match TRBD2. The CDR3 covers 16 residues. Germline trimming cut 7 bases from V and 4 bases from J; bases unmatched to any gene: 8.

By share of the sample, this clonotype is medium-sized. This chain uses TRBV15 with TRBJ2-7; D not certain. The CDR3 consists of 14 residues. V was pared by 4 bases and J by 6 bases, with 16 bases between. Looked up from germline, CDR1 is LNHNV and CDR2 is YYDKDF (reference sequence). In nucleotides, the CDR3 is TGTGCCACCAGCATGCTTGCGGTCAAGAGCGAGCAGTACTTC. Residues: CATSMLAVKSEQYF.